Sequencing of this T cell receptor (beta chain) was carried out in a study of blood T cell repertoires in COVID-19. Study overall: Specimens from acute and convalescent COVID-19 originated in the United States, Italy and Spain. From T cells, B-cell-depleted T cells, or PBMCs came the material, which was cDNA or gDNA.

J lost 5 bases, V lost 3 bases, and 6 bases had no gene match. Germline lookup yields CDR1 SGHRS and CDR2 YFSETQ. This CDR3 has 15 residues. In the authors' methods: By means of reference gene primer amplification, nucleated cell counts were estimated. Some clones are missing from TCRdb's copy, which holds only in-frame ones; the method was immunoSEQ multiplex PCR. The V and J calls and clone size were taken over from that table, and D and trimming were inferred from the DNA. The sample yields 30,000 to 45,000 clones, approximately 88% seen once. The receptor's source is a human donor in a cohort sampled during active COVID-19. V and J are TRBV5-1 and TRBJ2-7, with 12 bases identical to TRBD2. Sequencing was performed on peripheral blood. The CDR3 nucleotides are TGCGCCAGCAGCTCGAGCTGGACTAGCGGGAACGAGCAGTACTTC. Translation gives CASSSSWTSGNEQYF.